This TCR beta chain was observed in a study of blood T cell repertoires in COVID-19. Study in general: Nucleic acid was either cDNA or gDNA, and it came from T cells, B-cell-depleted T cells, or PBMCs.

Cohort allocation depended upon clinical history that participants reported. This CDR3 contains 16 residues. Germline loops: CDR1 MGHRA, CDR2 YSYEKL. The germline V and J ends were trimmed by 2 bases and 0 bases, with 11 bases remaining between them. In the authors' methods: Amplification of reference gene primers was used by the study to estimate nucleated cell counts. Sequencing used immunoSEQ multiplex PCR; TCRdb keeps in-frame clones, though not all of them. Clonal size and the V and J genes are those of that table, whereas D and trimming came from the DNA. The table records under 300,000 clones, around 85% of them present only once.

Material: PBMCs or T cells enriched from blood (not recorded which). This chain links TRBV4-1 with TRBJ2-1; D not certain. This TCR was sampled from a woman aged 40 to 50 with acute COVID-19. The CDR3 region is CASSQPVRGSYNEQFF. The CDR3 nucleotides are TGCGCCAGCAGCCAACCTGTACGAGGCTCCTACAATGAGCAGTTCTTC.